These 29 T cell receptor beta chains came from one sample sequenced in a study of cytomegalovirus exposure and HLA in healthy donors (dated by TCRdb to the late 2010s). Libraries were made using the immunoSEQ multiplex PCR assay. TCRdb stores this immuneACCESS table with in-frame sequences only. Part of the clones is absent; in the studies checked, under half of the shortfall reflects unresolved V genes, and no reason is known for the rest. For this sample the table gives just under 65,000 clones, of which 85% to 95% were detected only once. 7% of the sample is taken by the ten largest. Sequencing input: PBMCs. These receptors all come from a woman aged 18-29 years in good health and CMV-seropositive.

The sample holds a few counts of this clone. CDR3 DNA sequence: TGCGCCAGCAGCTTGGGCAGGGGTGGGGGCACTGAAGCTTTCTTT. It specifies CASSLGRGGGTEAFF. The V gene is TRBV5-1, the J gene TRBJ1-1, with D perhaps matching TRBD1 (6 bases). Trimming pared 0 bases from V and 4 bases from J, leaving 13 bases between. Per the germline V gene, CDR1 is SGHRS and CDR2 is YFSETQ. The CDR3 extends over 15 amino acids.

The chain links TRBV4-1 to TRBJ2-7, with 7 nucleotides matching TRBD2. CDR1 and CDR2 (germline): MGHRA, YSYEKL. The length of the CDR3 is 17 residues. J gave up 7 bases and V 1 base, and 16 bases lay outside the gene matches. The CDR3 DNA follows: TGCGCCAGCAGCCAAGTCCTCGGGCGCCCGCTAGCGGAGGAGCAGTACTTC. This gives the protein CASSQVLGRPLAEEQYF.

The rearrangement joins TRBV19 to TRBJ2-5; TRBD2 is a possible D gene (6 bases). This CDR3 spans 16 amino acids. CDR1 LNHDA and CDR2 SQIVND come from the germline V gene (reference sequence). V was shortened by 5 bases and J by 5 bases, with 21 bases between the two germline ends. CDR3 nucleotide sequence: TGTGCCAGTAGTGGTCCGGTGTATTGGGGGGATGAGACCCAGTACTTC. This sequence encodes CASSGPVYWGDETQYF. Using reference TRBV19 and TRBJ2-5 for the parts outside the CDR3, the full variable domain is DGGITQSPKYLFRKEGQNVTLSCEQNLNHDAMYWYRQDPGQGLRLIYYSQIVNDFQKGDIAEGYSVSREKKESFPLTVTSAQKNPTAFYLCASSGPVYWGDETQYFGPGTRLLVL.

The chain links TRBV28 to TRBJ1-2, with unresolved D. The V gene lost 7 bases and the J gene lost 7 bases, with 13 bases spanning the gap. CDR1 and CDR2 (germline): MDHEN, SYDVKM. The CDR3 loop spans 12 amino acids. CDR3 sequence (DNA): TGTGCCAGCACATCTTACACGGGTGGCTACACCTTC. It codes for CASTSYTGGYTF.

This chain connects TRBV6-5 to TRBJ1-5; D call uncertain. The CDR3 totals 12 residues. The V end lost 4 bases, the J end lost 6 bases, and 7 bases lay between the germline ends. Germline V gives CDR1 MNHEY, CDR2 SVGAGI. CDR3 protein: CASSSPGQPQHF. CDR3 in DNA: TGTGCCAGCAGTTCTCCGGGTCAGCCCCAGCATTTT.

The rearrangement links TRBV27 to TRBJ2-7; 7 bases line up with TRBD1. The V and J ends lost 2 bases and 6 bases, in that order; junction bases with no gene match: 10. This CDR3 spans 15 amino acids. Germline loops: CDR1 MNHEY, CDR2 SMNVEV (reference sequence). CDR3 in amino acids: CASSLGDRISGEQYF. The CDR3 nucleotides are TGTGCCAGCAGTTTAGGGGACAGAATCTCGGGCGAGCAGTACTTC.

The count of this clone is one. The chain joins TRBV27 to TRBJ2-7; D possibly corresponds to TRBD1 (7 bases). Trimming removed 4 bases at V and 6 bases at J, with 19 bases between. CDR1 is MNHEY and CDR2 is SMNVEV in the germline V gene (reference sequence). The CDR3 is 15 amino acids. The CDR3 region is CASSSDPTGRSEQYF. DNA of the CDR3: TGTGCCAGCAGTTCCGACCCGACAGGGAGGAGCGAGCAGTACTTC.

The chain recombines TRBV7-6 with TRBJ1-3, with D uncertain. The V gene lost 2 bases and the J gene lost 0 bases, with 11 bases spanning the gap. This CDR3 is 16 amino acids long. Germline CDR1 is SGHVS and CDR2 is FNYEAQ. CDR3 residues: CASSLFGEYSGNTIYF. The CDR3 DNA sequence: TGTGCCAGCAGCTTATTCGGAGAATACTCTGGAAACACCATATATTTT.

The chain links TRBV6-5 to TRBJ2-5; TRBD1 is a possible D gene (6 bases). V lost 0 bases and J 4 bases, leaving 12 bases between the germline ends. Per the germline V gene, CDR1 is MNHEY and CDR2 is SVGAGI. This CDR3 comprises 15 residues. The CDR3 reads CASSYSSGRGETQYF. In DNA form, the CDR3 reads TGTGCCAGCAGTTACTCTTCGGGCAGGGGAGAGACCCAGTACTTC.

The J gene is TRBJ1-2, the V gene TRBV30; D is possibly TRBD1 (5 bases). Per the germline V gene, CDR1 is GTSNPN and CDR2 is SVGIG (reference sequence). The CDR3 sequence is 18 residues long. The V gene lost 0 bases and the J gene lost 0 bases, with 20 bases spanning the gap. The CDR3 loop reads CAWSVETAKRAANYGYTF. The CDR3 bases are TGTGCCTGGAGTGTAGAGACAGCCAAAAGGGCCGCTAACTATGGCTACACCTTC.

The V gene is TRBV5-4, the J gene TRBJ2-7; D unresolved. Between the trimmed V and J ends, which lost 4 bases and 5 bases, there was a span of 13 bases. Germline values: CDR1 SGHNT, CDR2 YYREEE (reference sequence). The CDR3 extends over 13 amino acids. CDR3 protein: CASSVRVPDEQYF. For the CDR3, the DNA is TGTGCCAGCAGCGTCCGGGTGCCCGACGAGCAGTACTTC.

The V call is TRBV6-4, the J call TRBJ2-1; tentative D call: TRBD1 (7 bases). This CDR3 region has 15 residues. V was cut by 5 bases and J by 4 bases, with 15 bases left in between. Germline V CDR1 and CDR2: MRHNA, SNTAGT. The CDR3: CASSISQGGYNEQFF. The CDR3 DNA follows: TGTGCCAGCAGTATCTCTCAGGGGGGTTACAATGAGCAGTTCTTC.

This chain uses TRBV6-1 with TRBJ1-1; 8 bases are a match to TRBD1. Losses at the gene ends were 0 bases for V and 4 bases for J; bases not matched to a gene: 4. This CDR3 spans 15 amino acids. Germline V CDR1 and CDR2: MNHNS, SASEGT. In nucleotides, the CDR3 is TGTGCCAGCAGTGAAGCCGGACAGGGCGGCACTGAAGCTTTCTTT. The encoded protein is CASSEAGQGGTEAFF.

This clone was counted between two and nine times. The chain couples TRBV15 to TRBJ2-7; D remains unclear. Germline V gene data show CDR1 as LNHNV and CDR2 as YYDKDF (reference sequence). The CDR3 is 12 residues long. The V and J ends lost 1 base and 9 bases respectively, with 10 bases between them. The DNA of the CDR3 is TGTGCCACCAGCAGAGGAGGTGGGTGGCAGTACTTC. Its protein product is CATSRGGGWQYF. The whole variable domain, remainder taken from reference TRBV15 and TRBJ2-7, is DAMVIQNPRYQVTQFGKPVTLSCSQTLNHNVMYWYQQKSSQAPKLLFHYYDKDFNNEADTPDNFQSRRPNTSFCFLDIRSPGLGDTAMYLCATSRGGGWQYFGPGTRLTVT.

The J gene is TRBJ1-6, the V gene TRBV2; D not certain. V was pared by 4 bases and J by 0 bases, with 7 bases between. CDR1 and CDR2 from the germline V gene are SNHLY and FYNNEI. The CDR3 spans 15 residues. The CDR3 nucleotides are TGTGCCAGCAGTGCAGAAAGCTCCTATAATTCACCCCTCCACTTT. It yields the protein CASSAESSYNSPLHF.

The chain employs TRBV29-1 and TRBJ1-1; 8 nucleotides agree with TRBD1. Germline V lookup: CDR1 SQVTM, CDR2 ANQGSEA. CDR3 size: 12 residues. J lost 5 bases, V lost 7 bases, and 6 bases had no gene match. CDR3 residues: CSGLQGETEAFF. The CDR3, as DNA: TGCAGCGGACTACAGGGGGAAACTGAAGCTTTCTTT.

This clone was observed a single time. The CDR3 is CASSQQDQGGQFF. The CDR3 DNA follows: TGCGCCAGCAGCCAACAAGACCAGGGGGGGCAGTTCTTC. V is TRBV4-1 and J is TRBJ2-1; tentatively, D is TRBD1 (7 bases). With 2 bases removed from V and 12 bases from J, the gap between germline ends came to 14 bases. CDR3 length: 13 amino acids. The germline V gene encodes CDR1 MGHRA and CDR2 YSYEKL.

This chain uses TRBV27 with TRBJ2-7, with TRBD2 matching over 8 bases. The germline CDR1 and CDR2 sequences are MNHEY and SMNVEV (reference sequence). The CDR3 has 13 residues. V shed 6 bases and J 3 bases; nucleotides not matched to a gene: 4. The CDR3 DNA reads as TGTGCCAGCAGACGGGGACTAGACTACGAGCAGTACTTC. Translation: CASRRGLDYEQYF.

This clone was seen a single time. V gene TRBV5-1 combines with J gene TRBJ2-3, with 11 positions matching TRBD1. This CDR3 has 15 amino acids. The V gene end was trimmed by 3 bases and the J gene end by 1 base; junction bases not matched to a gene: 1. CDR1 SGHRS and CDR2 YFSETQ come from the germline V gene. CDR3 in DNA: TGCGCCAGCAGCTCGGGACAGGGGGGCACAGATACGCAGTATTTT. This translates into CASSSGQGGTDTQYF.

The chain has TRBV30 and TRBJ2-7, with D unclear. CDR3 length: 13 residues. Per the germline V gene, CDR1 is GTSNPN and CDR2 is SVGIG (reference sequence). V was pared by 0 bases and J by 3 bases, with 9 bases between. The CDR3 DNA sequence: TGTGCCTGGAGTGTTGACCCGGGCTACGAGCAGTACTTC. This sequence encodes CAWSVDPGYEQYF.

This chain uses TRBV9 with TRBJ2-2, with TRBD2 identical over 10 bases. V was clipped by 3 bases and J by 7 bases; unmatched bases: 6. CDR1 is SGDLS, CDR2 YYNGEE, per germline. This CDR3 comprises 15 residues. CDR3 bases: TGTGCCAGCAGCGGAGCGGGAGGGCCGGGCGGGGAGCTGTTTTTT. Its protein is CASSGAGGPGGELFF. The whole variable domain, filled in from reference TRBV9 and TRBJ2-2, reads DSGVTQTPKHLITATGQRVTLRCSPRSGDLSVYWYQQSLDQGLQFLIQYYNGEERAKGNILERFSAQQFPDLHSELNLSSLELGDSALYFCASSGAGGPGGELFFGEGSRLTVL.

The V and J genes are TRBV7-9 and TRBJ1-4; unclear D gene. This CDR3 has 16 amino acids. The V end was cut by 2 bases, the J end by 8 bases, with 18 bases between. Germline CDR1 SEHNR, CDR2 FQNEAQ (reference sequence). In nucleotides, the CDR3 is TGTGCCAGCAGCTTAAAGGGAGACTTCGGAGGGGAAAAACTGTTTTTT. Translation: CASSLKGDFGGEKLFF.

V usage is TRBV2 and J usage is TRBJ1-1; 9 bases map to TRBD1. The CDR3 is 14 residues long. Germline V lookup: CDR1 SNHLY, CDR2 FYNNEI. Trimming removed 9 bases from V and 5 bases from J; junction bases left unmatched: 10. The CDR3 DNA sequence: TGTGCCAGTAGATTACAGGGGGCTTATACTGAAGCTTTCTTT. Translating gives CASRLQGAYTEAFF.

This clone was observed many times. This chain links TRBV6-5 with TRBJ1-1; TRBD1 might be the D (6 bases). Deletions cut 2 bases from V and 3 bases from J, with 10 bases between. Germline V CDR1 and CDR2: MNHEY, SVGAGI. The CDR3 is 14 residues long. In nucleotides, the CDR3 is TGTGCCAGCAGTTACGTTGGACAGTACACTGAAGCTTTCTTT. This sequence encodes CASSYVGQYTEAFF.

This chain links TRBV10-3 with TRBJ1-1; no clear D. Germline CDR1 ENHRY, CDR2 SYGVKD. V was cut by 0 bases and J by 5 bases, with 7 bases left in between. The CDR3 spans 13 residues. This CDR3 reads CAISESTGTEAFF. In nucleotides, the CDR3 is TGTGCCATCAGTGAGTCGACGGGAACTGAAGCTTTCTTT.

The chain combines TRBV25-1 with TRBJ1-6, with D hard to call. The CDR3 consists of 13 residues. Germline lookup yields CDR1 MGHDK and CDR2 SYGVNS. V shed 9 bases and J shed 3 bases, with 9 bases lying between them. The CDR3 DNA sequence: TGTGCCAGACGTCCTAACTATAATTCACCCCTCCACTTT. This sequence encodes CARRPNYNSPLHF.

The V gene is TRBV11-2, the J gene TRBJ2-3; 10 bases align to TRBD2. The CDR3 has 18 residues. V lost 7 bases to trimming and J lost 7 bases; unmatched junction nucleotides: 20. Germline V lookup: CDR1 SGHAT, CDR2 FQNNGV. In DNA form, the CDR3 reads TGTGCCAGCACCGAATTTCACCTCCTAGCGGGAGTAGGAAATACGCAGTATTTT. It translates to CASTEFHLLAGVGNTQYF.

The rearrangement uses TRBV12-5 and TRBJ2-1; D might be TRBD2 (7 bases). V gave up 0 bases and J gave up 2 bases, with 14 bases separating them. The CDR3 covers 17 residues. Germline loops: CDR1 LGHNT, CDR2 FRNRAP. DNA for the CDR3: TGTGCTAGTGGTTTGGTGGGACGGGGGGCCACCTACAATGAGCAGTTCTTC. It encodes CASGLVGRGATYNEQFF.

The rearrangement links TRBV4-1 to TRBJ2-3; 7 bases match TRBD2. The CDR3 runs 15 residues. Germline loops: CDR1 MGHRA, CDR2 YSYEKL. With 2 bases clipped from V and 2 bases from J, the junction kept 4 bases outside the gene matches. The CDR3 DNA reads TGCGCCAGCAGCCAATCCGGGGGGATCACAGATACGCAGTATTTT. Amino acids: CASSQSGGITDTQYF.